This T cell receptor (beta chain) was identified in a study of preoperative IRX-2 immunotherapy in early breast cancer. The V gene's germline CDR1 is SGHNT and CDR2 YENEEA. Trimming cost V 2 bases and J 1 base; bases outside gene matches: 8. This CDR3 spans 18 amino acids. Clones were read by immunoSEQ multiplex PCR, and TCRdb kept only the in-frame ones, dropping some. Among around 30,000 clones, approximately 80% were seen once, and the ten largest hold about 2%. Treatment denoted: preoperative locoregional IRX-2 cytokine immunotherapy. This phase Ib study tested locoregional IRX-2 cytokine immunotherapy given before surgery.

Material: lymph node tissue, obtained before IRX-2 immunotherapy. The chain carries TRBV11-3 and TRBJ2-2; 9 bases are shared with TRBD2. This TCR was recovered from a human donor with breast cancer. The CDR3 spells CASSLISAGGLNTGELFF. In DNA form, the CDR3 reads TGTGCCAGCAGCTTAATATCAGCGGGGGGTCTGAACACCGGGGAGCTGTTTTTT.